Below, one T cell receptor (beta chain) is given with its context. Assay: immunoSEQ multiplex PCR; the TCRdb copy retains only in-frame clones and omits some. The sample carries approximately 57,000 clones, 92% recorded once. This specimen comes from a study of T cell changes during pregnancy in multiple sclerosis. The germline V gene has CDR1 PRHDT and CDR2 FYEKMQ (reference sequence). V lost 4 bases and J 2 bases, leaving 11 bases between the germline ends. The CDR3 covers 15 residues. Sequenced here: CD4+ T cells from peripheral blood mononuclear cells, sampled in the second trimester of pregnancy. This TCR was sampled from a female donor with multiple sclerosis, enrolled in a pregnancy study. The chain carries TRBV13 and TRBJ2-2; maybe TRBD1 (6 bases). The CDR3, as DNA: TGTGCCAGCAGCTCGACAGGACCCAACACCGGGGAGCTGTTTTTT. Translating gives CASSSTGPNTGELFF.